A selection of T cell receptor beta chains follows, all from one sample in a study of Graves' ophthalmopathy and Graves' hyperthyroidism. TCRdb recomputed calls from the multiplex PCR reads with MiXCR, one row per CDR3 protein. Among 400,000 or so distinct CDR3 sequences listed, 15% to 17% were seen once. The sample was peripheral blood. These receptors were obtained from a woman aged 18-35 years with stable Graves' hyperthyroidism. Each CDR3 is given with its conserved first and last residue. Fields, in order: J gene, clone size, CDR3 length, D gene, V gene, CDR3 DNA, CDR3 protein. A D gene is named only where the DNA matches it firmly. Some rows mark clone size as missing; the rest say once, few, many or name a class of expanded clone.

J: TRBJ2-3; size: many; length: 15; D: TRBD2; V: TRBV6-1; DNA: TGTGCCAGCAGCCCTCTAGCGGGGGGACCAGATACGCAGTATTTT; CDR3: CASSPLAGGPDTQYF
J: TRBJ2-5; size: -; length: 14; D: TRBD2; V: TRBV7-2; DNA: TGTGCCAGCAGCTTAGTGCGGGAGCAAGAGACCCAGTACTTC; CDR3: CASSLVREQETQYF
J: TRBJ2-7; size: few; length: 14; D: TRBD2; V: TRBV7-8; DNA: TGTGCCAGCAGCCCAGAGCGGGGTTTATACGAGCAGTACTTC; CDR3: CASSPERGLYEQYF
J: TRBJ1-1; size: few; length: 13; D: TRBD1; V: TRBV7-2; DNA: TGTGCCAGCAGCTTAGCGGGGACAGGGCAAGCTTTCTTT; CDR3: CASSLAGTGQAFF
J: TRBJ1-2; size: many; length: 17; D: -; V: TRBV6-5; DNA: TGTGCCAGCAGTTACTCTGATCTCCCAGATCTCAACTATGGCTACACCTTC; CDR3: CASSYSDLPDLNYGYTF
J: TRBJ1-2; size: many; length: 16; D: TRBD1; V: TRBV27; DNA: TGTGCCAGCAGTACCCATGGACAGGGTACTAACTATGGCTACACCTTC; CDR3: CASSTHGQGTNYGYTF
J: TRBJ1-1; size: many; length: 14; D: -; V: TRBV10-3; DNA: TGTGCCATCAGTGAGAGCGTGGGGGGCACTGAAGCTTTCTTT; CDR3: CAISESVGGTEAFF
J: TRBJ1-6; size: many; length: 14; D: -; V: TRBV12-3/TRBV12-4; DNA: TGTGCCAGCAGTTTAGGGCAGGCGAATTCACCCCTCCACTTT; CDR3: CASSLGQANSPLHF
J: TRBJ2-5; size: many; length: 14; D: -; V: TRBV7-2; DNA: TGTGCCAGCAGCTTTTATGGGGAACAAGAGACCCAGTACTTC; CDR3: CASSFYGEQETQYF
J: TRBJ1-2; size: many; length: 16; D: -; V: TRBV6-5; DNA: TGTGCCAGCAGCTACCAATCGAGTCCAGGGACCTATGGCTACACCTTC; CDR3: CASSYQSSPGTYGYTF
J: TRBJ1-2; size: many; length: 16; D: -; V: TRBV20-1; DNA: TGCAGTGCTAGAGGGGGAACGACTATTAGGGACTATGGCTACACCTTC; CDR3: CSARGGTTIRDYGYTF
J: TRBJ1-5; size: many; length: 12; D: -; V: TRBV6-2/TRBV6-3; DNA: TGTGCCAGCACCACGAGGGGTCAGCCCCAGCATTTT; CDR3: CASTTRGQPQHF
J: TRBJ2-2; size: -; length: 15; D: -; V: TRBV12-3/TRBV12-4; DNA: TGTGCCAGCAGTTTGTGGGGCGTCGGCACCGGGGAGCTGTTTTTT; CDR3: CASSLWGVGTGELFF
J: TRBJ1-2; size: -; length: 15; D: -; V: TRBV10-2; DNA: TGCGCCAGCGTAACACCGGGACGGGGGCCAGGGGGCTACACCTTC; CDR3: CASVTPGRGPGGYTF
J: TRBJ1-2; size: many; length: 13; D: -; V: TRBV19; DNA: TGTGCCAGCCAAAGGACGACTAACTATGGCTACACCTTC; CDR3: CASQRTTNYGYTF
J: TRBJ2-5; size: many; length: 13; D: -; V: TRBV2; DNA: TGTGCCAGCATGAGGGCAGACCAAGAGACCCAGTACTTC; CDR3: CASMRADQETQYF
J: TRBJ2-2; size: -; length: 15; D: TRBD1; V: TRBV7-9; DNA: TGTGCCAGCAGACCCGGGACAGGGAACACCGGGGAGCTGTTTTTT; CDR3: CASRPGTGNTGELFF
J: TRBJ2-5; size: many; length: 16; D: -; V: TRBV5-1; DNA: TGCGCCAGCAGCTTGGGTTCCCCAGGCCGACAAGAGACCCAGTACTTC; CDR3: CASSLGSPGRQETQYF
J: TRBJ2-7; size: many; length: 14; D: TRBD1; V: TRBV7-3; DNA: TGTGCCAGCAGCCCAACAGGGGCAAGGAACGAGCAGTACTTC; CDR3: CASSPTGARNEQYF
J: TRBJ1-1; size: many; length: 14; D: -; V: TRBV28; DNA: TGTGCCAGCAGTTTGGCACCCCCGAACACTGAAGCTTTCTTT; CDR3: CASSLAPPNTEAFF
J: TRBJ1-1; size: -; length: 13; D: -; V: TRBV3-1; DNA: TGTGCCAGCGGAGGAAGTTTCCAAGGCGGAGCTTTCTTT; CDR3: CASGGSFQGGAFF
J: TRBJ2-5; size: many; length: 11; D: -; V: TRBV11-2; DNA: TGTGCCAGCAGCTACCAAGAGACCCAGTACTTC; CDR3: CASSYQETQYF
J: TRBJ1-1; size: many; length: 16; D: TRBD1; V: TRBV19; DNA: TGTGCCAGTAGTATAGATTTGACAGGGATGAACACTGAAGCTTTCTTT; CDR3: CASSIDLTGMNTEAFF
J: TRBJ1-1; size: many; length: 14; D: -; V: TRBV20-1; DNA: TGCAGTGCTAGCCCCCAGGAGGGTCGTCCTGAAGCTTTCTTT; CDR3: CSASPQEGRPEAFF
J: TRBJ1-5; size: many; length: 13; D: -; V: TRBV19; DNA: TGTGCCAGTACTCGACAGGACGGGCAGCCCCAGCATTTT; CDR3: CASTRQDGQPQHF
J: TRBJ2-7; size: many; length: 16; D: -; V: TRBV15; DNA: TGTGCCACCAGCAGAGAGAGGGCAGGGGGGACATACGAGCAGTACTTC; CDR3: CATSRERAGGTYEQYF
J: TRBJ1-2; size: many; length: 17; D: TRBD1; V: TRBV5-1; DNA: TGCGCCAGCAGCTCATTGGGCGGGACAGGAGCTAACTATGGCTACACCTTC; CDR3: CASSSLGGTGANYGYTF
J: TRBJ2-7; size: many; length: 13; D: -; V: TRBV29-1; DNA: TGCAGCGTTCGAGGGACAACCACCTACGAGCAGTACTTC; CDR3: CSVRGTTTYEQYF
J: TRBJ1-6; size: -; length: 12; D: -; V: TRBV11-1; DNA: TGTGCCAGCAGCACCTCAGCCACACCCCTCCACTTT; CDR3: CASSTSATPLHF
J: TRBJ1-1; size: many; length: 14; D: -; V: TRBV12-5; DNA: TGTGCTAGTGGTTTGTCGGGGGGATTCACTGAAGCTTTCTTT; CDR3: CASGLSGGFTEAFF
J: TRBJ1-5; size: many; length: 16; D: TRBD1; V: TRBV6-2/TRBV6-3; DNA: TGTGCCAGCAGTTACCCGGACAGGGTCGGAAATCAGCCCCAGCATTTT; CDR3: CASSYPDRVGNQPQHF
J: TRBJ1-2; size: many; length: 15; D: -; V: TRBV28; DNA: TGTGCCAGCAGTTTATCCTACCGCGCAGTCTATGGCTACACCTTC; CDR3: CASSLSYRAVYGYTF
J: TRBJ2-7; size: many; length: 14; D: -; V: TRBV20-1; DNA: TGCAGTGCTAGAGATCTTTTGGGGACCTACGAGCAGTACTTC; CDR3: CSARDLLGTYEQYF
J: TRBJ1-5; size: -; length: 15; D: -; V: TRBV12-3/TRBV12-4; DNA: TGTGCCAGCAGTCCTCAAGCCAATAGCAATCAGCCCCAGCATTTT; CDR3: CASSPQANSNQPQHF
J: TRBJ1-2; size: many; length: 19; D: TRBD1; V: TRBV28; DNA: TGTGCCAGCAGTGAGATTGGGACAGGGGAGTTTATGGCTAACTATGGCTACACCTTC; CDR3: CASSEIGTGEFMANYGYTF
J: TRBJ1-2; size: many; length: 12; D: -; V: TRBV6-2/TRBV6-3; DNA: TGTGCCAGCAGTTACCCCGGCCAGCCAGACACCTTC; CDR3: CASSYPGQPDTF
J: TRBJ2-2; size: -; length: 19; D: TRBD1; V: TRBV11-2; DNA: TGTGCCAGCAGCTTAGATTTCCCGACGGGACAGAAAAACACCGGGGAGCTGTTTTTT; CDR3: CASSLDFPTGQKNTGELFF
J: TRBJ1-1; size: many; length: 17; D: TRBD1; V: TRBV27; DNA: TGTGCCAGCAGTTCCAAGATTTCCCGGGACAGGCGGGATGAAGCTTTCTTT; CDR3: CASSSKISRDRRDEAFF
J: TRBJ1-2; size: many; length: 14; D: -; V: TRBV6-1; DNA: TGTGCCAGCGCGGTTTGGACTGAGAACTATGGCTACACCTTC; CDR3: CASAVWTENYGYTF
J: TRBJ1-1; size: few; length: 15; D: TRBD1; V: TRBV11-3; DNA: TGTGCCAGCAGCCCCGGACAGGGGAAGAGGACTGAAGCTTTCTTT; CDR3: CASSPGQGKRTEAFF
J: TRBJ1-1; size: many; length: 15; D: -; V: TRBV4-1; DNA: TGCGCCAGCAGCCATTTGGGGGGCTTGAACACTGAAGCTTTCTTT; CDR3: CASSHLGGLNTEAFF
J: TRBJ1-2; size: -; length: 12; D: -; V: TRBV20-1; DNA: TGCAGTGCTAGAGATCCTGGGACCGGCTACACCTTC; CDR3: CSARDPGTGYTF
J: TRBJ1-2; size: many; length: 16; D: TRBD1; V: TRBV10-2; DNA: TGCGCCAGCAGAGAACTACCGGGACAGGGTCGGTATGGCTACACCTTC; CDR3: CASRELPGQGRYGYTF
J: TRBJ1-2; size: many; length: 12; D: -; V: TRBV6-5; DNA: TGTGCCAGCAGTTACACCGGGTATGGCTACACCTTC; CDR3: CASSYTGYGYTF
J: TRBJ2-6; size: many; length: 17; D: -; V: TRBV25-1; DNA: TGTGCCAACAGTGAAGTGACCCAGGCCTCTGGGGCCAACGTCCTGACTTTC; CDR3: CANSEVTQASGANVLTF
J: TRBJ2-5; size: many; length: 16; D: TRBD2; V: TRBV7-2; DNA: TGTGCCAGCAGCTCCCTGGGCGGGGGGGCCCAAGAGACCCAGTACTTC; CDR3: CASSSLGGGAQETQYF
J: TRBJ1-1; size: many; length: 14; D: -; V: TRBV6-5; DNA: TGTGCCAGCAGTTACTCTACCCTGAGCCCTGAAGCTTTCTTT; CDR3: CASSYSTLSPEAFF
J: TRBJ1-5; size: -; length: 14; D: TRBD1; V: TRBV9; DNA: TGTGCCAGCAGCGAAACAGGGGGCGGCCAGCCCCAGCATTTT; CDR3: CASSETGGGQPQHF
J: TRBJ2-7; size: -; length: 12; D: -; V: TRBV7-8; DNA: TGTGCCAGCAGCTTAGCGAGGCACGAGCAGTACTTC; CDR3: CASSLARHEQYF
J: TRBJ1-1; size: many; length: 16; D: -; V: TRBV11-2; DNA: TGTGCCAGCAGCTTAGACAGTCGGTCGCGAAGTTCTGAAGCTTTCTTT; CDR3: CASSLDSRSRSSEAFF
J: TRBJ1-1; size: many; length: 15; D: -; V: TRBV19; DNA: TGTGCCAGTAGTATCGGGGAGACACCTAATACTGAAGCTTTCTTT; CDR3: CASSIGETPNTEAFF
J: TRBJ2-7; size: many; length: 17; D: TRBD1; V: TRBV10-3; DNA: TGTGCCATCAGTGAGGAAGGGTTAGGGGACAGCTCTTACGAGCAGTACTTC; CDR3: CAISEEGLGDSSYEQYF
J: TRBJ2-2; size: many; length: 13; D: -; V: TRBV25-1; DNA: TGTGCCAGCAGTGCAGGGGCTCCCGGGGAGCTGTTTTTT; CDR3: CASSAGAPGELFF
J: TRBJ2-7; size: many; length: 15; D: -; V: TRBV6-5; DNA: TGTGCCAGCAGTTACGGAGGTTCAGGGACCTACGAGCAGTACTTC; CDR3: CASSYGGSGTYEQYF
J: TRBJ2-7; size: many; length: 13; D: -; V: TRBV24-1; DNA: TGTGCCACCAGGCCGGCGGGGTCTGACGAGCAGTACTTC; CDR3: CATRPAGSDEQYF
J: TRBJ1-1; size: many; length: 14; D: -; V: TRBV4-2; DNA: TGTGCCAGCAGCCAAGATCTAGTACAGACTGAAGCTTTCTTT; CDR3: CASSQDLVQTEAFF
J: TRBJ1-2; size: many; length: 14; D: TRBD1; V: TRBV20-1; DNA: TGCAGTGCTACCCCTGACAGGGGAAACTATGGCTACACCTTC; CDR3: CSATPDRGNYGYTF
J: TRBJ2-7; size: many; length: 13; D: -; V: TRBV12-3/TRBV12-4; DNA: TGTGCCAGCAGGCCCCCAGGGTTCGACGAGCAGTACTTC; CDR3: CASRPPGFDEQYF
J: TRBJ1-2; size: -; length: 14; D: -; V: TRBV7-9; DNA: TGTGCCAGCAGCCTAAGGGAAGGCGGCTATGGCTACACCTTC; CDR3: CASSLREGGYGYTF
J: TRBJ2-7; size: many; length: 12; D: -; V: TRBV29-1; DNA: TGCAGCGTTGCGGAGAGCTCCTACGAGCAGTACTTC; CDR3: CSVAESSYEQYF